This TCR beta chain was recorded in a study of T cells after yellow fever vaccination. The CDR3 contains 14 residues. Germline CDR1 reads GTSNPN; CDR2 reads SVGIG (reference sequence). V was clipped by 2 bases and J by 4 bases, with 13 bases between them. General study findings and limits: In FACS-sorted repertoires, abundant clonotypes from the bulk population could appear as contaminants.

This clonotype was counted ten times or more. Its cognate antigen is unknown. Researchers made TCR cDNA using 5'RACE template switching, and this step added a universal primer site and UMIs. Via MiXCR, TCRdb re-called the 5' RACE reads, giving one row per CDR3 protein. Among about 120,000 distinct CDR3 sequences listed, 7.2% were seen once. The chain uses TRBV30 and TRBJ2-3, with a tentative D call TRBD2 (6 bases). The source is a man aged 18 to 30 who received the YFV17D yellow fever vaccine. This sample comprised CD4+ T cells sorted from PBMCs, obtained around 45 days after the first yellow fever vaccination. The CDR3 DNA follows: TGTGCCTGGAGTAAGGGACTTGGGGCAGATACGCAGTATTTT. This codes for CAWSKGLGADTQYF.